Listed here are 26 T cell receptor beta chains from one sample, sequenced in a study of CD8 T cells in Susac syndrome. Random hexamers were used to reverse transcribe an amount of about 0.45 to 1 ug RNA. A single record per CDR3 protein comes from TCRdb applying MiXCR to the immunoSEQ multiplex PCR reads. The profile covers about 240,000 distinct CDR3 sequences, with about 95% appearing a single time and 0.1% taken by the ten largest. The specimen sequenced was CD4+ T cells from PBMCs. The receptors stem from a human donor with Susac syndrome.

The chain recombines TRBV20-1 with TRBJ1-1; 7 nucleotides match TRBD1. CDR3 length: 16 residues. The germline V gene has CDR1 DFQATT and CDR2 SNEGSKA (reference sequence). Trimming took 5 bases from V and 1 from J; bases not matched to a gene: 13. CDR3 residues: CSAQRGTAMKNTEAFF. The CDR3 bases are TGCAGTGCTCAGCGGGGGACAGCCATGAAGAACACTGAAGCTTTCTTT.

The chain recombines TRBV15 with TRBJ2-5; unclear D gene. CDR3 size: 11 residues. The germline CDR1 and CDR2 sequences are LNHNV and YYDKDF (reference sequence). V lost 4 bases to trimming and J lost 5 bases, with 5 bases between them. CDR3 nucleotides: TGTGCCACCAGCAAGGGTGAGACCCAGTACTTC. This encodes CATSKGETQYF.

This sequence joins TRBV29-1 and TRBJ1-2, with TRBD1 matching 7 bases. V dropped 0 bases and J dropped 7; count of bases not matched to a gene: 11. CDR1 and CDR2 (germline): SQVTM, ANQGSEA. This CDR3 contains 15 residues. Here the CDR3 DNA reads TGCAGCGTTGAAGATGGAGACAGGGTGTCTGGTGGCTACACCTTC. Protein: CSVEDGDRVSGGYTF.

V and J are TRBV27 and TRBJ1-4; TRBD1 matches at 9 bases. This CDR3 comprises 16 residues. V was pared by 4 bases and J by 6 bases, with 9 bases of the junction left unmatched. Per the germline V gene, CDR1 is MNHEY and CDR2 is SMNVEV (reference sequence). CDR3 bases: TGTGCCAGCAGTTCCCCCACCCGGGACAGGGATGAAAAACTGTTTTTT. Its translation is CASSSPTRDRDEKLFF.

This sequence joins TRBV5-1 and TRBJ2-1, with D perhaps matching TRBD1 or TRBD2 (6 bases each). V dropped 5 bases and J dropped 3 bases, with 21 bases sitting between them. The CDR3 has 17 residues. Germline values: CDR1 SGHRS, CDR2 YFSETQ. This CDR3 is CASRPAWRDKFYNEQFF. The CDR3 DNA reads as TGCGCCAGCAGACCGGCATGGCGGGACAAGTTCTACAATGAGCAGTTCTTC.

The CDR3, as DNA: TGTGCCAGCAAACTTGGACAGACCAAAAACATTCAGTACTTC. This translates into CASKLGQTKNIQYF. V gene TRBV28 combines with J gene TRBJ2-4; D is possibly TRBD1 (6 bases). The CDR3 has 14 residues. Germline CDR1 MDHEN, CDR2 SYDVKM. V was shortened by 7 bases and J by 2 bases, with 12 bases between the two germline ends.

This rearrangement joins TRBV28 to TRBJ2-3; D is unresolved. V was trimmed by 8 bases and J by 1 base, leaving 10 bases between them. Germline V gene sequence: CDR1 MDHEN, CDR2 SYDVKM. The CDR3 is made up of 13 amino acids. The CDR3 sequence: CASAVIGTDTQYF. The CDR3 DNA follows: TGTGCCAGCGCCGTGATCGGCACAGATACGCAGTATTTT.

The CDR3, as DNA: TGTGCCAGCAGCACCCCACCAAGGTTTCCAGATACGCAGTATTTT. Translated, it gives CASSTPPRFPDTQYF. The chain uses TRBV21-1 and TRBJ2-3. TRBV21-1 represents a pseudogene. CDR3 size: 15 residues.

J is TRBJ1-5 and V is TRBV27; 10 bases are shared with TRBD1. The CDR3 has 19 residues. Trimming took 10 bases from V and 0 from J; bases not matched to a gene: 18. Germline V lookup: CDR1 MNHEY, CDR2 SMNVEV (reference sequence). CDR3 sequence reads: CATRQRGQGRDNSNQPQHF. The CDR3 DNA follows: TGTGCCACGCGTCAGCGGGGACAGGGGAGGGATAATAGCAATCAGCCCCAGCATTTT.

The sample holds one count of this clonotype. The J gene is TRBJ2-2, the V gene TRBV20-1; possibly TRBD1 or TRBD2 for D (5 bases each). The CDR3 length is 15 residues. V lost 6 bases, J lost 0 bases, and 14 bases lay in between. The germline V gene encodes CDR1 DFQATT and CDR2 SNEGSKA (reference sequence). The CDR3 nucleotides read TGCAGTGCGAATCGGGACGGAGCGAACACCGGGGAGCTGTTTTTT. Translation: CSANRDGANTGELFF.

V gene TRBV12-3 or TRBV12-4 combines with J gene TRBJ2-4; D remains unclear. The CDR3 covers 14 residues. The V and J ends lost 5 bases and 6 bases respectively, with 14 bases between them. The CDR3 DNA reads TGTGCCAGCAGTCCGACCAGGCAGATAAACATTCAGTACTTC. It specifies CASSPTRQINIQYF.

The rearrangement joins TRBV4-1 to TRBJ1-1; 8 bases map to TRBD1. Germline trimming cut 3 bases from V and 4 bases from J; bases unmatched to any gene: 4. CDR1 and CDR2 from the germline V gene are MGHRA and YSYEKL. The CDR3 spans 14 residues. Here the CDR3 DNA reads TGCGCCAGCAGCCAGACAGGGGTCGCCACTGAAGCTTTCTTT. Translating gives CASSQTGVATEAFF.

The chain is built from TRBV12-5 and TRBJ2-1; 9 bases are a match to TRBD2. From germline, CDR1 is LGHNT and CDR2 FRNRAP. The CDR3 consists of 15 residues. With 7 bases clipped from V and 8 bases from J, the junction kept 12 bases outside the gene matches. CDR3 nucleotides: TGTGCTAGTGACCTTGGGGAGGGACTAGCCTATGAGCAGTTCTTC. This encodes CASDLGEGLAYEQFF.

V and J are TRBV12-3 or TRBV12-4 and TRBJ1-1; no reliable D call. Trimming took 6 bases from V and 8 from J, leaving 10 bases between them. The CDR3 sequence is 11 residues long. CDR3 protein: CASSLFREAFF. The DNA for the CDR3 is TGTGCCAGCAGCTTGTTCCGAGAAGCTTTCTTT.

The rearrangement links TRBV20-1 to TRBJ2-5; unclear D gene. The ends were cut back, 4 bases at V and 2 bases at J, with 14 bases in the middle. The germline V gene encodes CDR1 DFQATT and CDR2 SNEGSKA (reference sequence). The CDR3 spans 14 residues. The CDR3: CSAILQSKQETQYF. The DNA of the CDR3 is TGCAGTGCTATCCTTCAGAGCAAGCAAGAGACCCAGTACTTC.

This chain connects TRBV28 to TRBJ1-2, with D uncertain. CDR3 length: 10 residues. In germline, CDR1 is MDHEN, CDR2 SYDVKM. The CDR3 coding sequence is TGTGCGGCACGGGGTTATGGCTACACCTTC. It codes for CAARGYGYTF.

The genes are TRBV27 and TRBJ1-2; possibly TRBD1 for D (5 bases). The germline V gene encodes CDR1 MNHEY and CDR2 SMNVEV (reference sequence). V was trimmed by 3 bases and J by 4 bases, leaving 15 bases between them. CDR3 length equals 15 residues. The CDR3 region is CASSFRQGGIYGYTF. The CDR3 DNA sequence: TGTGCCAGCAGTTTTAGGCAGGGAGGGATCTATGGCTACACCTTC.

The V gene is TRBV20-1, the J gene TRBJ1-5; 9 nucleotides line up with TRBD1. Germline CDR1 and CDR2: DFQATT and SNEGSKA (reference sequence). J lost 0 bases, V lost 3 bases, and 6 bases had no gene match. CDR3 length: 16 residues. The CDR3 here is CSARDRGFLSNQPQHF. The CDR3, as DNA: TGCAGTGCTAGGGACAGGGGCTTCCTTAGCAATCAGCCCCAGCATTTT.

The chain joins TRBV7-3 to TRBJ1-2; D not resolved. The CDR3 is 13 amino acids. The V and J ends lost 4 bases and 4 bases respectively, with 10 bases between them. Germline values: CDR1 SGHTA, CDR2 FQGTGA. The CDR3 loop is CASSSSPGYGYTF. DNA of the CDR3: TGTGCCAGCAGCTCTTCCCCGGGCTATGGCTACACCTTC.

The chain carries TRBV18 and TRBJ2-7; no reliable D call. V dropped 5 bases and J dropped 2 bases, with 13 bases sitting between them. This CDR3 spans 14 amino acids. The germline gives CDR1 KGHSH, CDR2 LQKENI. The CDR3 reads CASSTSVGTYEQYF. The CDR3, as DNA: TGTGCCAGCTCAACCTCCGTGGGGACCTACGAGCAGTACTTC.

The chain employs TRBV20-1 and TRBJ2-7; D uncertain. Germline lookup yields CDR1 DFQATT and CDR2 SNEGSKA (reference sequence). The CDR3 totals 16 residues. The V end lost 0 bases, the J end lost 2 bases, and 17 bases lay between the germline ends. CDR3 DNA: TGCAGTGCTAGAGATGGGCTAGTTAGTGGGGCCTACGAGCAGTACTTC. It encodes CSARDGLVSGAYEQYF.

The chain carries TRBV29-1 and TRBJ1-2; 12 positions agree with TRBD1. Unmatched junction bases numbered 29, after V lost 6 bases and J lost 6 bases. This CDR3 is built from 21 residues. Germline loops: CDR1 SQVTM, CDR2 ANQGSEA. CDR3 coding DNA: TGCAGCGTCAGAAGAACAACCGGGACAGGGGGCATAACCTATGGATTGGATGGCTACACCTTC. Protein: CSVRRTTGTGGITYGLDGYTF.

This chain joins TRBV7-3 and TRBJ2-1; TRBD1 is a possible D gene (6 bases). The germline V gene encodes CDR1 SGHTA and CDR2 FQGTGA. Trimming shortened V by 4 bases and J by 0 bases, and 13 bases separated the two germline ends. There are 16 residues in the CDR3. The CDR3 DNA follows: TGTGCCAGCAGCTCCTCAGGGGCCAGCTCCTACAATGAGCAGTTCTTC. Its translation is CASSSSGASSYNEQFF.

The J gene is TRBJ2-7, the V gene TRBV3-1; 8 nucleotides align to TRBD1. The germline CDR1 and CDR2 sequences are LGHDT and YNNKEL (reference sequence). The CDR3 has 15 amino acids. The V segment lost 0 bases and the J segment 2 bases; nucleotides outside the gene matches: 3. Here the CDR3 DNA reads TGTGCCAGCAGCCAAGAGCCAGGGGGCCCCTACGAGCAGTACTTC. This codes for CASSQEPGGPYEQYF.

The gene calls are TRBV20-1 and TRBJ1-1; TRBD1 matches at 8 bases. The V and J ends lost 0 bases and 3 bases, in that order; junction bases with no gene match: 6. CDR1 and CDR2 from the germline V gene are DFQATT and SNEGSKA (reference sequence). This CDR3 is 15 amino acids long. The CDR3 loop reads CSARERGQGDTEAFF. The CDR3 DNA reads TGCAGTGCTAGAGAAAGAGGACAGGGTGACACTGAAGCTTTCTTT.

In this sample, this clonotype turned up once. The rearrangement uses TRBV20-1 and TRBJ2-5; 11 nucleotides align to TRBD2. With 1 base clipped from V and 5 bases from J, the junction kept 6 bases outside the gene matches. The CDR3 runs 15 residues. Germline CDR1 DFQATT, CDR2 SNEGSKA (reference sequence). The CDR3 here is CSARVLAGDDETQYF. CDR3 coding DNA: TGCAGTGCTAGAGTACTAGCGGGAGACGATGAGACCCAGTACTTC.